The clone carrying this T cell receptor (beta chain) has a handful of counts. In the study's own analysis: The assay estimated nucleated cells by amplifying reference gene primers. Libraries were prepared by immunoSEQ multiplex PCR; TCRdb keeps only in-frame clonotypes and omits some of them. V, J and clone size were drawn from that table, and D and trimming were deduced from the DNA. The sample has more than 90,000 clones, around 85% seen once. V lost 3 bases and J 5 bases, leaving 21 bases between the germline ends. The CDR3 is 16 residues long. Germline V gene lookup returns CDR1 SGHNT and CDR2 YYREEE (reference sequence). These data originate in a study of blood T cell repertoires in COVID-19. As for the study in general: COVID-19 samples, acute and convalescent, were from the United States, Italy and Spain. PBMCs, B-cell-depleted T cells, or T cells were the source of the cDNA or gDNA that made up the material.

Sequenced sample: peripheral blood. The clonotype was recovered from a human donor in a cohort sampled during active COVID-19. The chain couples TRBV5-4 to TRBJ2-7; TRBD1 is a possible D gene (6 bases). CDR3 nucleotides: TGTGCCAGCAGCTCCTACAACAGGGTAGGAATCGACGAGCAGTACTTC. Its protein product is CASSSYNRVGIDEQYF.